This record covers a single TCR beta chain. Its binding antigen is unknown. Base quality data are lacking; no much larger clone is found one base away. V and J are trimmed by 1 base and 6 bases, and the gene matches miss 12 bases of the junction. The CDR3, cysteine through phenylalanine, is 17 amino acids long. Only the CDR3 DNA is retained, 51 bases long and in frame from the first base. The germline V gene sets CDR1 to LGHNA and CDR2 to YSLEER. This entry is derived from a study of T cells in narcolepsy (dated by TCRdb to 2016 to 2019). Notes on the research overall: Healthy control donors were enrolled in the study alongside patients who had narcolepsy type 1 or type 2 (NT1, NT2). Autoreactive T cells targeting hypocretin neuron self-antigens (hypocretin, TRIB2) were sought in narcolepsy patients, and TCR Vbeta sequencing was used to track clonotypes in blood and CSF. What the study reported, not specific to this receptor: Plots that compared CSF and blood CD4+ T cell clonotypes from the same patient highlighted HCRT-specific and TRIB2-specific autoreactive clonotypes. Patients and controls had comparable numbers of sequenced blood memory CD4+ clonotypes, averaging about 37,000 and 33,000, respectively. Certain blood memory CD4+ repertoires from patients and controls had no sequences that matched autoreactive T cell clones. According to the report, autoreactive clonotypes were detected serially in the blood of the same patients and of different patients, but not in healthy controls.

Memory CD4+ T cells were sorted ex vivo from peripheral blood of narcolepsy patients and healthy controls for TCR Vbeta sequencing. The receptor library was made with the immunoSEQ multiplex PCR assay. Not all clones reach the TCRdb copy of this immuneACCESS table, which keeps in-frame sequences only. Checked studies attribute under half of the gap to unresolved V genes and leave the rest unexplained. For this sample there are over 40,000 clones; 88% appear just once. The top ten constitute roughly 1.2% of the sample. This TCR was recovered from a human donor with narcolepsy. The rearranged segments are TRBV4-3 and TRBJ2-1, and 7 junction bases match TRBD1. The specimen sequenced was CD45RA- memory CD4+ T cells from PBMCs. The meaning of the sample's cell subset or site label: memory T cells sorted ex vivo from peripheral blood. In nucleotide form, the sequence is TGCGCCAGCAGCCAAGGGGGACCCGGACAGGAGACCAATGAGCAGTTCTTC. Its protein is CASSQGGPGQETNEQFF.